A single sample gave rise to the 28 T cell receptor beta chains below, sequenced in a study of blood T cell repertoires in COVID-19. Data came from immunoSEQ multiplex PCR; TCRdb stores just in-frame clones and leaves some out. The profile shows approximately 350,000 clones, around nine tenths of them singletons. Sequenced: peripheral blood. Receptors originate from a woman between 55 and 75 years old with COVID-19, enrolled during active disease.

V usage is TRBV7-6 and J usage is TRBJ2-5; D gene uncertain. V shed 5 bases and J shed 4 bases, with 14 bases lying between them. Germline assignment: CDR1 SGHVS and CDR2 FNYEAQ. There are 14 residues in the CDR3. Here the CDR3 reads CASSPRSGRETQYF. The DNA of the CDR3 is TGTGCCAGCAGCCCCAGGTCCGGTAGAGAGACCCAGTACTTC.

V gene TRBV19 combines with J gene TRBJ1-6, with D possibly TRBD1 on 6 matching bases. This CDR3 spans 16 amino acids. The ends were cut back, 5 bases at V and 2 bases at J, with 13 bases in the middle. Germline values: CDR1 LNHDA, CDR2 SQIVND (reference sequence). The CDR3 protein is CASSLRQDAYNSPLHF. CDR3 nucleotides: TGTGCCAGTAGTTTGCGACAGGACGCCTATAATTCACCCCTCCACTTT.

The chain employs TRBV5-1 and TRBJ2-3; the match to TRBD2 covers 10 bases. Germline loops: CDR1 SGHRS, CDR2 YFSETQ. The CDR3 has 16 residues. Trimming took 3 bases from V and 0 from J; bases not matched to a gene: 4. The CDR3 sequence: CASSWALAGSTDTQYF. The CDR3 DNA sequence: TGCGCCAGCAGCTGGGCACTAGCGGGGAGCACAGATACGCAGTATTTT.

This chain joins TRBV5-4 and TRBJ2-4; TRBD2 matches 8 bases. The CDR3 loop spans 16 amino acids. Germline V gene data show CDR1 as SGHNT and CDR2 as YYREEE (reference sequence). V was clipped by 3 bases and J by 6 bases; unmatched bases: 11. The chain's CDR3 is CASSSTSGSEGNIQYF. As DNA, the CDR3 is TGTGCCAGCAGCTCAACTAGCGGTTCTGAGGGAAACATTCAGTACTTC.

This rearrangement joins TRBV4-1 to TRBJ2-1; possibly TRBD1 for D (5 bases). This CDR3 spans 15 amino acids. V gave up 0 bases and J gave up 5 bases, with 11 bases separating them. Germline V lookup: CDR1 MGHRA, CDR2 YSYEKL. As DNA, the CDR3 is TGCGCCAGCAGCCAAGATGGGGTAGGGGACAATGAGCAGTTCTTC. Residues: CASSQDGVGDNEQFF.

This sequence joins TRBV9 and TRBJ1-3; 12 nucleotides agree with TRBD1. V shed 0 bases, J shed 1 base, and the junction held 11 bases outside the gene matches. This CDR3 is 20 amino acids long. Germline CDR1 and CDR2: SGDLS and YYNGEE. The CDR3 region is CASSVAQMGQGASSGNTIYF. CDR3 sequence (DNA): TGTGCCAGCAGCGTAGCACAAATGGGACAGGGGGCGTCGTCTGGAAACACCATATATTTT.

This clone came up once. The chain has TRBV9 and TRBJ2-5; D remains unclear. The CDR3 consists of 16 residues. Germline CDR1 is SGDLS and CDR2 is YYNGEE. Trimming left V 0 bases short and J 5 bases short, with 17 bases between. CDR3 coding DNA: TGTGCCAGCAGCGTAGGAGTCGGCGAGCGCCGGGAGACCCAGTACTTC. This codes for CASSVGVGERRETQYF.

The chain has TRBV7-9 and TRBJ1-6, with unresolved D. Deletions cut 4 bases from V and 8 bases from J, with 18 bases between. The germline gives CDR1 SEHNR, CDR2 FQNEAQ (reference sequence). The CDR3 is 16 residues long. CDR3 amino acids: CASSSHITGSYSPLHF. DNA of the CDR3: TGTGCCAGCAGCTCACATATAACGGGGTCCTATTCACCCCTCCACTTT.

The CDR3, as DNA: TGTGCCAGCAGCTTCCCTTCTGGAAACACCATATATTTT. Translating gives CASSFPSGNTIYF. The chain is built from TRBV7-8 and TRBJ1-3, with unresolved D. The CDR3 covers 13 residues. V dropped 3 bases and J dropped 1 base, with 4 bases sitting between them. Germline assignment: CDR1 SGHVS and CDR2 FQNEAQ.

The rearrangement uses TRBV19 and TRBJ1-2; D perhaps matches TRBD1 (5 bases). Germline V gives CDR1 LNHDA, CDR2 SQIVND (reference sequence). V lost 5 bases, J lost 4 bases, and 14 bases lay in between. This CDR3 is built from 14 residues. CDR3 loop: CASSGIDRSYGYTF. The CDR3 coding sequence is TGTGCCAGTAGTGGCATCGACAGATCCTATGGCTACACCTTC.

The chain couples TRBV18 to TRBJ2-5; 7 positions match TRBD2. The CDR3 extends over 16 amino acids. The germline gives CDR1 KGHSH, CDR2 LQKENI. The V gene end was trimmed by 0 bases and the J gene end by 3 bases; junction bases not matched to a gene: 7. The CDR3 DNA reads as TGTGCCAGCTCACCACCGGGGAGGGGAGGAGAAGAGACCCAGTACTTC. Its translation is CASSPPGRGGEETQYF.

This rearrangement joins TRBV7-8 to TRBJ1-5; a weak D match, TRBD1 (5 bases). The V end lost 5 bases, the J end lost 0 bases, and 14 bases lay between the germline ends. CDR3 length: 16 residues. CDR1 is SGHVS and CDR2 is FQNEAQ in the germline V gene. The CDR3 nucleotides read TGTGCCAGCAGCCCGGACACAGTTTATAGCAATCAGCCCCAGCATTTT. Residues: CASSPDTVYSNQPQHF.

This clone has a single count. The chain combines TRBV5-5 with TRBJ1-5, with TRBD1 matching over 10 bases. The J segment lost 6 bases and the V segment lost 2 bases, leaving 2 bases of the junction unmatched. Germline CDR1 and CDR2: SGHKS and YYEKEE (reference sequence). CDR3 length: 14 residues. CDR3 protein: CASSFRDRGQPQHF. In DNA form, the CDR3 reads TGTGCCAGCAGCTTCCGGGACAGGGGTCAGCCCCAGCATTTT.

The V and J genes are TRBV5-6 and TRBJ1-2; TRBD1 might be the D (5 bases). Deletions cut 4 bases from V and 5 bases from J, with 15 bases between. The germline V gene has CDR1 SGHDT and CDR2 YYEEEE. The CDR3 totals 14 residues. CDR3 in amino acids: CASSGPTAWYGYTF. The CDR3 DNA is TGTGCCAGCAGCGGGCCGACAGCGTGGTATGGCTACACCTTC.

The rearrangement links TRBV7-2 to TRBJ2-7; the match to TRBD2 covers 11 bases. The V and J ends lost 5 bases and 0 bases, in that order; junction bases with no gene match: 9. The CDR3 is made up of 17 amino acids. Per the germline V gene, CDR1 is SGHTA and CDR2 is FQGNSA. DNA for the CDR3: TGTGCCAGCAGCGCCCCGATAGCGGGGGGGAGCTCCTACGAGCAGTACTTC. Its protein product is CASSAPIAGGSSYEQYF. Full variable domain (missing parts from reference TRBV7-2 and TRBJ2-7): GAGVSQSPSNKVTEKGKDVELRCDPISGHTALYWYRQSLGQGLEFLIYFQGNSAPDKSGLPSDRFSAERTGGSVSTLTIQRTQQEDSAVYLCASSAPIAGGSSYEQYFGPGTRLTVT.

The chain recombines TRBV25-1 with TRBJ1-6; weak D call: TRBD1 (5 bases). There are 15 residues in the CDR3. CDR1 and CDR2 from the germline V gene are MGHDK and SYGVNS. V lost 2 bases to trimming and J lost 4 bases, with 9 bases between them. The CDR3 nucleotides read TGTGCCAGCAGTGAAGCGGCAGGGTATAATTCACCCCTCCACTTT. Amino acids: CASSEAAGYNSPLHF. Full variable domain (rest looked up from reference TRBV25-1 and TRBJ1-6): EADIYQTPRYLVIGTGKKITLECSQTMGHDKMYWYQQDPGMELHLIHYSYGVNSTEKGDLSSESTVSRIRTEHFPLTLESARPSHTSQYLCASSEAAGYNSPLHFGNGTRLTVT.

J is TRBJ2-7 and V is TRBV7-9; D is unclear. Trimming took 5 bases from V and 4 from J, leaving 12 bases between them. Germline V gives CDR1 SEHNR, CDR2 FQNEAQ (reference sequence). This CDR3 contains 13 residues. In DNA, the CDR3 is TGTGCCAGCAGCCCCCTAGTACGGTACGAGCAGTACTTC. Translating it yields CASSPLVRYEQYF.

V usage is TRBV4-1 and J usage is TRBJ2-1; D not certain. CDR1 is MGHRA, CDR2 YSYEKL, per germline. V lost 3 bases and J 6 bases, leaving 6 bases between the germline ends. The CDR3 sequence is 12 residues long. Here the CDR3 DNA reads TGCGCCAGCAGCCAGAGTCTCAATGAGCAGTTCTTC. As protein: CASSQSLNEQFF.

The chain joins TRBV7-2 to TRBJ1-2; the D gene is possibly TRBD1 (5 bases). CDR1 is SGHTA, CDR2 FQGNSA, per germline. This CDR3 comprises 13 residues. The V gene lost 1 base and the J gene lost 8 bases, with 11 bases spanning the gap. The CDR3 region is CASSLGPGRGYTF. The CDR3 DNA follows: TGTGCCAGCAGCTTAGGGCCAGGGCGAGGCTACACCTTC.

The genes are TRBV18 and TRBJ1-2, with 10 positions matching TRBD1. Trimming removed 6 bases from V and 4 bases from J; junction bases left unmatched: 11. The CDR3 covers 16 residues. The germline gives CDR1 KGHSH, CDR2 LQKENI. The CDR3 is CASSFDRGLSVYGYTF. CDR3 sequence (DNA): TGTGCCAGCTCCTTCGACAGGGGGCTTTCGGTCTATGGCTACACCTTC. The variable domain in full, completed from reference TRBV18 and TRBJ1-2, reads NAGVMQNPRHLVRRRGQEARLRCSPMKGHSHVYWYRQLPEEGLKFMVYLQKENIIDESGMPKERFSAEFPKEGPSILRIQQVVRGDSAAYFCASSFDRGLSVYGYTFGSGTRLTVV.

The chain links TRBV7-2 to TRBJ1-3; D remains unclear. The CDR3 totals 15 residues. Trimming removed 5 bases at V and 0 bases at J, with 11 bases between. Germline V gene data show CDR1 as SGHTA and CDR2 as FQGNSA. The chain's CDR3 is CASSPGLTSGNTIYF. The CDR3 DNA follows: TGTGCCAGCAGCCCTGGACTGACCTCTGGAAACACCATATATTTT.

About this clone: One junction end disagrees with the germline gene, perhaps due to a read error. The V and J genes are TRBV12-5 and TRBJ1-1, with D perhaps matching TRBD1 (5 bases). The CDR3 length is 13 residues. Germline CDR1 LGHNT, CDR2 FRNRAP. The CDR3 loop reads CASGLEPGPGVQF. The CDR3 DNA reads TGTGCTAGTGGTCTCGAACCGGGACCGGGAGTCCAGTTT.

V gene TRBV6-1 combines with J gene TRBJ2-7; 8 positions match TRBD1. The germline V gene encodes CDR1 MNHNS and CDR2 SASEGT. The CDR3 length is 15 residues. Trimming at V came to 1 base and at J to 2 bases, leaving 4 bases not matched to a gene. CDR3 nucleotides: TGTGCCAGCAGTGAAGTGGCAGGGGGCACCTACGAGCAGTACTTC. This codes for CASSEVAGGTYEQYF.

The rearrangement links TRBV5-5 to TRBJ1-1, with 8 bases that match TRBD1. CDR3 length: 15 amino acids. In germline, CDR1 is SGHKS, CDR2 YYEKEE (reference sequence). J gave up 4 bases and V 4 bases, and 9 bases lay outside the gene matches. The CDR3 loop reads CASSPPGGAGTEAFF. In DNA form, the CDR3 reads TGTGCCAGCAGCCCCCCAGGGGGCGCGGGCACTGAAGCTTTCTTT.

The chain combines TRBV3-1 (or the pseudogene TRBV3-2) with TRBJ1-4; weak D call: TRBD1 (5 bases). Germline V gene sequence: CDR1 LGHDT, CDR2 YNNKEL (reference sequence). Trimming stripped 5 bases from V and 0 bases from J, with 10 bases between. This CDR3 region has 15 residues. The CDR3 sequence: CASSFGGPTNEKLFF. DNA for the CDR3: TGTGCCAGCAGCTTCGGGGGTCCAACTAATGAAAAACTGTTTTTT.

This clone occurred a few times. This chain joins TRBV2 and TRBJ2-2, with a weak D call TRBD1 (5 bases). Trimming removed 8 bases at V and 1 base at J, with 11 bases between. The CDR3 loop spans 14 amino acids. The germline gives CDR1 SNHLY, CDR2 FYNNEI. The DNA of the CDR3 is TGTGCCAGCCTGAAAGGACAGAACACCGGGGAGCTGTTTTTT. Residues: CASLKGQNTGELFF.

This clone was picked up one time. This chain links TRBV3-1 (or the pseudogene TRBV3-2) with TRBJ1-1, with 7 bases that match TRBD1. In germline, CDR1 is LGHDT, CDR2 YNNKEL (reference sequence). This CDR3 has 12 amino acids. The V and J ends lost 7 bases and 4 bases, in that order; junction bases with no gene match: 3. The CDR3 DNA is TGTGCCAGCACCCAGGGGGGCACTGAAGCTTTCTTT. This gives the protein CASTQGGTEAFF.

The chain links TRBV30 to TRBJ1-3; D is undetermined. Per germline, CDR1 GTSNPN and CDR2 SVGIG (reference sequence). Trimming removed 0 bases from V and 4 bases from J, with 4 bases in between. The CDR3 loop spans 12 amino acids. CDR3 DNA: TGTGCCTGGAGTGTAATAGGAAACACCATATATTTT. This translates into CAWSVIGNTIYF.